This T cell receptor beta chain was obtained from a study of blood T cell repertoires in COVID-19 (dated by TCRdb to 2019 to 2021). Describing the broader study: Collaborator samples came from the United States, Italy and Spain and covered acute and convalescent phases of COVID-19. Sample metadata almost always included a de-identified subject ID, COVID-19 status, age in years and sex. The samples were drawn from the first 160 participants of the ongoing ImmuneRACE study and from 1,254 subjects provided by 6 global collaborators. The repertoires were released in a freely available public database intended as a resource for research on the immune response to SARS-CoV-2. Deeply sampled blood TCRbeta repertoires from subjects exposed to, actively infected with, or recovered from COVID-19 were included in the dataset. The material from the prospective study consisted of cDNA or gDNA derived from T cells, B-cell-depleted T cells, or PBMCs. Where available, HLA class I and class II types were obtained from metadata supplied by the sample provider rather than from assay-based typing.

At one collaborating source in Seattle, patients were enrolled during active infection and were followed longitudinally through the course of disease. Whole blood was collected in K2EDTA tubes by collaborating institutions according to the institutions' own protocols. For TCRbeta analysis, collaborators shipped samples in one of three forms: frozen whole blood, isolated PBMCs, or DNA extracted from either of those sample types. V loses 10 bases, J loses 0 bases, and the germline ends lie 9 bases apart. From a lookup of the germline V gene, CDR1 and CDR2 are MDHEN and SYDVKM. CDR3 length: 13 amino acids, cysteine to phenylalanine. Just the 39-base CDR3 DNA is kept, in frame starting at base 1. Results the study describes overall, beyond this receptor: The quantity of clinical and demographic metadata differed by source and by participant and was supplied without curation.

On this clone: Its antigen specificity is not known. No quality values exist for individual bases; no much larger clone is one base distant.

The immunoSEQ Assay, a bias-controlled multiplex PCR, was used to amplify TCRbeta CDR3 regions from genomic DNA. In the paper's pipeline: The number of nucleated cells in each sample was estimated by amplification of reference gene primers within the assay. To quantify the absolute abundance of each unique TCRbeta CDR3 rearrangement, sequence reads were collapsed and filtered. For each sample, productive Simpson clonality was calculated by taking the square root of Simpson's diversity index across productive rearrangements. The immuneACCESS repertoire file appears here via TCRdb, limited to in-frame rearrangements. These files lack a portion of the clones; in checked studies, under half of the deficit traces to unresolved V genes, and the cause of the others is not known. The DNA was the basis for D and trimming; V, J and clone size are from that table. The sample has about 350,000 clones on record, about nine tenths of them singletons. The ten largest clonotypes hold 7% to 8% of the sample.

What was sequenced was peripheral blood. The chain employs TRBV28 and TRBJ2-2; the D segment cannot be called with confidence. This clonotype was obtained from a woman aged 70-85 years with COVID-19, enrolled during active disease. The nucleotide sequence reads as follows: TGTGCCACTCGTACAACGAACACCGGGGAGCTGTTTTTT. Its protein is CATRTTNTGELFF.